These 4 T cell receptor beta chains originate from one sample sequenced in a study of OX40 agonist ivuxolimab in advanced cancers. Method: immunoSEQ multiplex PCR; TCRdb's copy keeps in-frame clones and lacks some. The sample lists 65,000 to 70,000 clones; roughly 90% were seen once. The material sequenced was CD4+ or CD8+ T cells sorted from blood, taken in a trial of the OX40 agonist ivuxolimab. The receptors come from an adult with an advanced solid tumor such as melanoma, head and neck, liver or kidney cancer.

The rearrangement links TRBV9 to TRBJ2-5; 9 nucleotides line up with TRBD2. V lost 4 bases to trimming and J lost 2 bases; unmatched junction nucleotides: 9. Germline V gene sequence: CDR1 SGDLS, CDR2 YYNGEE. This CDR3 is built from 16 residues. This CDR3 reads CASSPYSGSGQETQYF. As DNA, the CDR3 is TGTGCCAGCAGCCCATATAGCGGGAGTGGTCAAGAGACCCAGTACTTC.

The J gene is TRBJ2-7, the V gene TRBV4-3, with D maybe TRBD1 (6 bases). This CDR3 contains 14 residues. Trimming stripped 0 bases from V and 6 bases from J, with 12 bases between. Germline V CDR1 and CDR2: LGHNA, YSLEER. CDR3 nucleotides: TGCGCCAGCAGCCAAGAGGAGCAGGGGATCGAGCAGTACTTC. Translated: CASSQEEQGIEQYF.

The chain joins TRBV7-9 to TRBJ2-7; 9 nucleotides line up with TRBD2. The V segment lost 5 bases and the J segment 7 bases; nucleotides outside the gene matches: 9. The CDR3 sequence is 14 residues long. Germline V gene lookup returns CDR1 SEHNR and CDR2 FQNEAQ (reference sequence). CDR3 sequence: CASSPGTSSREQYF. The CDR3 DNA follows: TGTGCCAGCAGCCCCGGGACTAGCTCTCGAGAGCAGTACTTC.

This clone was observed a few times. This rearrangement joins TRBV7-2 to TRBJ2-1; 11 nucleotides align to TRBD1. V was pared by 3 bases and J by 4 bases, with 11 bases of the junction left unmatched. The CDR3 length is 18 residues. Per the germline V gene, CDR1 is SGHTA and CDR2 is FQGNSA. The CDR3 loop is CASSFGQGAMRVYNEQFF. The DNA of the CDR3 is TGTGCCAGCAGCTTCGGACAGGGGGCGATGCGGGTGTACAATGAGCAGTTCTTC.